Listed below are T cell receptor beta chains from one sample, sequenced in a study of response to subunit inactivated influenza vaccine. TCRdb re-derived calls from the RT-PCR reads in MiXCR, one entry per CDR3 protein. This sample has hundreds of thousands of distinct CDR3 sequences, with approximately 11% found just once. The sequencing used PBMCs from blood, collected about 6 weeks after vaccination. These receptors originate from a man aged 50-59 years who received an inactivated influenza vaccine. Both conserved end residues are part of each CDR3. A D gene is named only where the DNA matches it firmly. A clone size is listed for some rows: how often the clone was seen (once, few, many), or a class if it is expanded.

TRBD2 | TRBJ2-7 | TRBV20-1 | 13 | - | TGCAGTGCTAACCGGGGGGGACTCGGGGAGCAGTACTTC | CSANRGGLGEQYF
- | TRBJ2-1 | TRBV6-5 | 12 | few | TGTGCCAGCAGAGGGACTCACAATGAGCAGTTCTTC | CASRGTHNEQFF
- | TRBJ1-1 | TRBV5-1 | 13 | many | TGCGCCAGCAGTAGGGACATCTCCACTGAAGCTTTCTTT | CASSRDISTEAFF
TRBD1 | TRBJ1-1 | TRBV10-2 | 17 | few | TGCGCCAGCAGTGAGCCGCCGGGACAGGTACGTGGCACTGAAGCTTTCTTT | CASSEPPGQVRGTEAFF
- | TRBJ1-1 | TRBV7-2 | 16 | - | TGTGCCAGCAGCCGATGGGACTTTCGGCTGAACACTGAAGCTTTCTTT | CASSRWDFRLNTEAFF
- | TRBJ1-2 | TRBV6-1 | 13 | many | TGTGCCAGCAGACGACCTCAGGTCTATGGCTACACCTTC | CASRRPQVYGYTF
- | TRBJ1-1 | TRBV5-5 | 14 | few | TGTGCCAGCAGCACACAGGGTGGGGGGACTGAAGCTTTCTTT | CASSTQGGGTEAFF
- | TRBJ2-1 | TRBV27 | 15 | many | TGTGCCAGCAGTCCTCAGACAGAGATGGACAATGAGCAGTTCTTC | CASSPQTEMDNEQFF
- | TRBJ2-3 | TRBV24-1 | 15 | - | TGTGCCACCAGTGATCTCAGGAGTGACACAGATACGCAGTATTTT | CATSDLRSDTDTQYF
TRBD1 | TRBJ2-1 | TRBV5-1 | 15 | - | TGCGCCAGCAGCCGATCACCGGGACAGGGGGCTGAGCAGTTCTTC | CASSRSPGQGAEQFF
- | TRBJ1-5 | TRBV4-3 | 14 | few | TGCGCCAGCAGCCAAGATTACGGCAAGCAGCCCCAGCATTTT | CASSQDYGKQPQHF
- | TRBJ2-5 | TRBV21-1 | 19 | - | TGTGCCAGCAGCAAAGGGTTCTCTACTAGCGGGGGACTAAAAGAGACCCAGTACTTC | CASSKGFSTSGGLKETQYF
TRBD1 | TRBJ1-4 | TRBV5-1 | 14 | many | TGCGCCAGCAGCTTCGACAGGGAAGGGGGAAAACTGTTTTTT | CASSFDREGGKLFF
- | TRBJ2-3 | TRBV6-8 | 8 | - | TGTGCCAGCGGTACGCAGTATTTT | CASGTQYF
- | TRBJ2-1 | TRBV5-6 | 13 | few | TGTGCCAGCAGCCCGGACGTGGTGAATGAGCAGTTCTTC | CASSPDVVNEQFF
- | TRBJ1-4 | TRBV10-3 | 13 | many | TGTGCCAGTTCGGGGGCAACTAATGAAAAACTGTTTTTT | CASSGATNEKLFF